These T cell receptor beta chains were read from a single sample in a study of blood T cell repertoires in COVID-19. Profiled with immunoSEQ multiplex PCR; TCRdb holds only in-frame clones, not every one. This table has roughly 340,000 clones, 85% to 90% appearing once. The specimen sequenced was peripheral blood. These receptors were obtained from a woman aged 65 to 85 with COVID-19, enrolled during active disease. CDR3s include the opening cysteine and the closing phenylalanine or tryptophan. A D gene is named only where the DNA matches it firmly. Only part of the rows carry a size: once, few, many, or a class if the clone is expanded.

V gene	J gene	clone size	D gene	CDR3 DNA	CDR3 protein
TRBV6-5	TRBJ1-5	NA	NA	TGTGCCAGCAGCTCAACTCTAAGCAATCAGCCCCAGCATTTT	CASSSTLSNQPQHF
TRBV3-1/TRBV3-2	TRBJ2-3	once	TRBD2	TGTGCCAGCAGTCGTAGCGGGGGTTTCACAGATACGCAGTATTTT	CASSRSGGFTDTQYF
TRBV2	TRBJ1-4	once	NA	TGTGCCAGCAGTGACAGGGTTGAAAAACTGTTTTTT	CASSDRVEKLFF
TRBV24-1	TRBJ1-2	NA	NA	TGTGCCACCAGTGATTCGGAGTCTAACTATGGCTACACCTTC	CATSDSESNYGYTF
TRBV7-2	TRBJ2-5	once	TRBD2	TGTGCCAGCAGCTTACGGGGCACCCAAGCGGGGGGAACTCAAGAGACCCAGTACTTC	CASSLRGTQAGGTQETQYF
TRBV15	TRBJ2-2	NA	TRBD1	TGTGCCACCAGCAGGGACAGGGGGCATGGCGGGGAGCTGTTTTTT	CATSRDRGHGGELFF
TRBV19	TRBJ2-7	NA	TRBD1	TGTGCCAGTAGTATGGGACAGGCCACCCGAGAGCAGTACTTC	CASSMGQATREQYF
TRBV19	TRBJ2-7	NA	TRBD1	TGTGCCAGTAGTATAACAGGGGGATTCTACGAGCAGTACTTC	CASSITGGFYEQYF
TRBV7-9	TRBJ2-7	NA	TRBD2	TGTGCCAGCAGCTTGACTAGCGGTGCCTACGAGCAGTACTTC	CASSLTSGAYEQYF
TRBV7-2	TRBJ2-7	NA	TRBD1	TGTGCCAGCAGCTTGATGACAGGGCAACTCGGCGAGCAGTACTTC	CASSLMTGQLGEQYF